This TCR beta chain was captured in a study of T cell responses to AZD1222 COVID-19 vaccine. Points on this clone: What it recognizes is unknown.

The V end lost 8 bases, the J end lost 2 bases, and 12 bases lay between the germline ends. Germline CDR1 and CDR2: MDHEN and SYDVKM. The CDR3 is made up of 13 amino acids. General study findings and limits: Only a handful of AZD1222 recipients tested seropositive at baseline.

This table comes from immunoSEQ multiplex PCR, and its TCRdb copy is limited to in-frame clones, with some not included. The sample carries 150,000 or so clones, more than 75% recorded once. The source material was peripheral blood, sampled 28 days after the second AZD1222 dose. The clonotype was recovered from an adult who received the AZD1222 COVID-19 vaccine. The rearrangement links TRBV28 to TRBJ1-1; D gene uncertain. CDR3: CASVRTGNTEAFF. The CDR3 nucleotides are TGTGCCAGCGTCCGGACGGGTAACACTGAAGCTTTCTTT.